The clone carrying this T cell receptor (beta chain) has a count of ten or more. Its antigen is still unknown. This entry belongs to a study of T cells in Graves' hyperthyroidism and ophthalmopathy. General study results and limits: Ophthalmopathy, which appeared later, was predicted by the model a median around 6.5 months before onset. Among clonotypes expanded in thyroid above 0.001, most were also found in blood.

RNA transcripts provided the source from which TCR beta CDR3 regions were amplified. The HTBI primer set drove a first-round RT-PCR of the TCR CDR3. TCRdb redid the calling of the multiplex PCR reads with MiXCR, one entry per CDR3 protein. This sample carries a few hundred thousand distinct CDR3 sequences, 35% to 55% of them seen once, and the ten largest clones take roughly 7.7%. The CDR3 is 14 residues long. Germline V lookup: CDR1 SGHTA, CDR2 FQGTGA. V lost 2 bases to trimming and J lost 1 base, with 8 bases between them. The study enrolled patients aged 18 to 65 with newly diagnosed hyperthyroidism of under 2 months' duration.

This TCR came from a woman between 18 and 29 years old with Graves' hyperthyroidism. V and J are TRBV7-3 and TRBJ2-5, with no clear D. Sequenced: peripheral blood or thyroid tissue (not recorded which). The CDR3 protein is CASSLLGSQETQYF. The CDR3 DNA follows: TGTGCCAGCAGCTTATTAGGCAGCCAAGAGACCCAGTACTTC. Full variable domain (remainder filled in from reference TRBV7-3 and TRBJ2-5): GAGVSQTPSNKVTEKGKYVELRCDPISGHTALYWYRQSLGQGPEFLIYFQGTGAADDSGLPNDRFFAVRPEGSVSTLKIQRTERGDSAVYLCASSLLGSQETQYFGPGTRLLVL.